A single sample is the source of the 8 T cell receptor beta chains below, sequenced in a study of regulatory T cells in long-lasting Graves disease. Arm-PCR of CDR3 regions with iRepertoire HTBI primers generated TCR beta libraries. TCRdb re-called the multiplex PCR reads through MiXCR, storing one row per CDR3 protein. The sample includes under 450,000 distinct CDR3 sequences, about 25% seen only once; the top ten take about a quarter. Time point: persistent/refractory GD, antithyroid drugs over 5 years with positive TRAb. PBMC-extracted RNA yielded the TCR library. This material consisted of peripheral blood mononuclear cells (PBMCs), taken when the disease was refractory, from a patient treated with antithyroid drugs. All receptors come from a female donor with Graves disease.

As to this clonotype: A much larger clone differs by one base, so this may be a read error. The rearrangement links TRBV3-1 to TRBJ1-2, with D possibly matching TRBD1 (5 bases). CDR1 and CDR2 (germline): LGHDT, YNNKEL (reference sequence). The CDR3 is made up of 15 amino acids. V lost 0 bases and J 8 bases, leaving 16 bases between the germline ends. The CDR3 loop is CASSQEGLRGSGYTF. The CDR3 DNA reads as TGTGCCAGCAGCCAAGAAGGACTGCGGGGCAGCGGCTACACCTTC. Full variable domain (rest looked up from reference TRBV3-1 and TRBJ1-2): DTAVSQTPKYLVTQMGNDKSIKCEQNLGHDTMYWYKQDSKKFLKIMFSYNNKELIINETVPNRFSPKSPDKAHLNLHINSLELGDSAVYFCASSQEGLRGSGYTFGSGTRLTVV.

This chain links TRBV18 with TRBJ2-7; tentative D call: TRBD1 (5 bases). V was trimmed by 4 bases and J by 7 bases, leaving 17 bases between them. CDR1 and CDR2 (germline): KGHSH, LQKENI. The CDR3 covers 14 residues. CDR3 bases: TGTGCCAGCTCACTAAGGGGTACGGCCTCGGAGCAGTACTTC. Protein: CASSLRGTASEQYF.

This clonotype has a handful of counts. One end of the junction is discordant with germline, which a read error may explain. This chain's CDR3 is CSAREVGTGTYEQYF. The CDR3 nucleotides are TGCAGTGCCAGAGAGGTGGGGACAGGGACCTACGAGCAGTACTTC. V is TRBV20-1 and J is TRBJ2-7, with 9 positions matching TRBD1. The V gene's germline CDR1 is DFQATT and CDR2 SNEGSKA (reference sequence). The CDR3 extends over 15 amino acids.

The chain combines TRBV14 with TRBJ2-7; 8 positions match TRBD1. Losses at the gene ends were 0 bases for V and 3 bases for J; bases not matched to a gene: 4. Germline loops: CDR1 SGHDN, CDR2 FVKESK. The CDR3 length is 15 residues. The CDR3 DNA reads TGTGCCAGCAGCCAAGACCGCGACAGGGGCTACGAGCAGTACTTC. Translated, it gives CASSQDRDRGYEQYF.

This clonotype was recorded many times. The genes are TRBV28 and TRBJ2-6; D is unresolved. This CDR3 is 16 amino acids long. Germline V CDR1 and CDR2: MDHEN, SYDVKM. Trimming took 5 bases from V and 0 from J, leaving 11 bases between them. CDR3 residues: CASSPYWGSGANVLTF. The DNA for the CDR3 is TGTGCCAGCAGTCCCTACTGGGGCTCTGGGGCCAACGTCCTGACTTTC.

This clonotype was seen more than once but under ten times. The V call is TRBV7-2, the J call TRBJ2-7; D possibly corresponds to TRBD2 (5 bases). Trimming shortened V by 2 bases and J by 3 bases, and 11 bases separated the two germline ends. The V gene's germline CDR1 is SGHTA and CDR2 FQGNSA. This CDR3 has 14 amino acids. The CDR3: CASSLQRRFYEQYF. The CDR3 nucleotides read TGTGCCAGCAGCTTACAGCGGCGATTCTACGAGCAGTACTTC.

This clonotype was seen a few times. The genes are TRBV28 and TRBJ1-5; D is unresolved. V gave up 5 bases and J gave up 3 bases, with 11 bases separating them. Germline V gene lookup returns CDR1 MDHEN and CDR2 SYDVKM. The CDR3 consists of 14 residues. This CDR3 is CASSRRLNNQPQHF. The CDR3 bases are TGTGCCAGCAGTAGGAGGCTTAACAATCAGCCCCAGCATTTT.

In its sample, this clonotype was seen a few times. The DNA of the CDR3 is TGTGCCAGCATCTATCCAGGGGGACTAGCCGGAACCGGGGAGCTGTTTTTT. Translated, it gives CASIYPGGLAGTGELFF. The chain employs TRBV7-8 and TRBJ2-2; 9 nucleotides match TRBD2. This CDR3 region has 17 residues. After removal of 7 bases from V and 5 bases from J, the junction contained 14 bases not matched to a gene. The germline gives CDR1 SGHVS, CDR2 FQNEAQ.